This T cell receptor beta chain is from a study of Graves' ophthalmopathy and Graves' hyperthyroidism. Study background: Stable hyperthyroid donors showed no ophthalmopathy during 18 months follow-up. Broader study findings: Blood also carried most expanded thyroid clonotypes exceeding 0.001 frequency. With approximately 88% sensitivity and 75% to 84% specificity, a 13-signature model separated ophthalmopathy from stable hyperthyroidism.

This clonotype was counted ten times or more. The antigen remains unidentified. Using RNA transcripts, the TCR beta CDR3 regions were amplified. The authors performed first-round RT-PCR with HTBI primers and then a second-round multiplex PCR. TCRdb re-called the multiplex PCR reads through MiXCR, storing one row per CDR3 protein. The repertoire consists of some 1.1 million distinct CDR3 sequences, with roughly two fifths occurring once and the leading ten covering around 10%. People with hyperthyroidism were aged 18 to 65 and newly diagnosed, under 2 months' duration. CDR3 length: 18 amino acids. V shed 5 bases, J shed 1 base, and the junction held 11 bases outside the gene matches. Germline CDR1 SGHAT, CDR2 FQNNGV.

Source material: peripheral blood or thyroid tissue (not recorded which). The TCR originated in an adult man with Graves' hyperthyroidism. This chain uses TRBV11-2 with TRBJ1-4, with 9 positions matching TRBD1. CDR3 DNA: TGTGCCAGCAGCGTGGGACAGGGAGTCGGAGGAACTAATGAAAAACTGTTTTTT. It translates to CASSVGQGVGGTNEKLFF. Combining the CDR3 with reference TRBV11-2 and TRBJ1-4 gives the whole variable domain EAGVAQSPRYKIIEKRQSVAFWCNPISGHATLYWYQQILGQGPKLLIQFQNNGVVDDSQLPKDRFSAERLKGVDSTLKIQPAKLEDSAVYLCASSVGQGVGGTNEKLFFGSGTQLSVL.